One sample yielded the 16 T cell receptor beta chains listed below, sequenced in a study of Ad26.COV2.S vaccination and SARS-CoV-2 variants. Method: immunoSEQ multiplex PCR; TCRdb's copy keeps in-frame clones and lacks some. The profile covers approximately 410,000 clones, with roughly 90% appearing a single time and approximately 4% taken by the ten largest. Treatment in this sample: some 19 received Ad26.COV2.S at low or high dose, single or two shots; roughly five received placebo; per-sample allocation not given. Repertoires come from day 63 after the first vaccine or placebo injection. Sample: peripheral blood, taken in a trial of Ad26.COV2.S vaccine versus placebo. All receptors derive from a person aged 18-65 years who received the Ad26.COV2.S COVID-19 vaccine or a placebo.

The chain joins TRBV19 to TRBJ2-1; tentatively, D is TRBD2 (6 bases). Per the germline V gene, CDR1 is LNHDA and CDR2 is SQIVND (reference sequence). V lost 6 bases and J lost 5, with 20 bases in between. This CDR3 spans 16 amino acids. The CDR3 is CASRAGTGGRNNEQFF. The DNA of the CDR3 is TGTGCCAGTAGAGCCGGGACTGGGGGTAGGAACAATGAGCAGTTCTTC.

J is TRBJ1-5 and V is TRBV19; 9 bases align to TRBD1. J lost 6 bases, V lost 6 bases, and 9 bases had no gene match. Germline V gene sequence: CDR1 LNHDA, CDR2 SQIVND (reference sequence). CDR3 length: 15 residues. CDR3 in amino acids: CASRPQQGAGQPQHF. In DNA, the CDR3 is TGTGCCAGTAGACCGCAACAGGGGGCGGGTCAGCCCCAGCATTTT.

The gene calls are TRBV27 and TRBJ1-2; TRBD1 aligns across 8 bases. There are 14 residues in the CDR3. V dropped 2 bases and J dropped 4; count of bases not matched to a gene: 3. CDR1 is MNHEY, CDR2 SMNVEV, per germline (reference sequence). CDR3 nucleotides: TGTGCCAGCAGTTTACAGGGGGCAGGCTATGGCTACACCTTC. Amino acid sequence: CASSLQGAGYGYTF.

This sequence joins TRBV28 and TRBJ2-7; 7 bases are a match to TRBD2. CDR3 length: 14 amino acids. CDR1 is MDHEN, CDR2 SYDVKM, per germline. The J segment lost 5 bases and the V segment lost 3 bases, leaving 7 bases of the junction unmatched. CDR3 in DNA: TGTGCCAGCAGTTTTCCGACTAGCAGCGACGAGCAGTACTTC. It translates to CASSFPTSSDEQYF.

This clone was seen once. This rearrangement joins TRBV5-8 to TRBJ1-5; TRBD1 aligns across 9 bases. The CDR3 loop spans 16 amino acids. Trimming took 2 bases from V and 0 from J; bases not matched to a gene: 3. Per the germline V gene, CDR1 is SGHTS and CDR2 is YDEGEE. The CDR3 protein is CASSFDRGGSNQPQHF. The CDR3 coding sequence is TGTGCCAGCAGCTTCGACAGGGGGGGTAGCAATCAGCCCCAGCATTTT.

This clone was found once. V usage is TRBV12-3 or TRBV12-4 and J usage is TRBJ2-5; D call uncertain. V shed 5 bases and J shed 8 bases, with 6 bases lying between them. CDR3 length: 10 amino acids. CDR3: CASSPGTQYF. CDR3 nucleotides: TGTGCCAGCAGTCCCGGTACCCAGTACTTC.

V and J are TRBV6-2 or TRBV6-3 and TRBJ2-7; D may correspond to TRBD1 or TRBD2 (5 bases each). This CDR3 contains 15 residues. V gave up 2 bases and J gave up 0 bases, with 11 bases separating them. From germline, CDR1 is MNHEY and CDR2 SVGEGT. The CDR3 reads CASSYGTGSSYEQYF. CDR3 coding DNA: TGTGCCAGCAGTTACGGGACGGGGAGCTCCTACGAGCAGTACTTC.

The chain uses TRBV3-1 (or the pseudogene TRBV3-2) and TRBJ2-3; D is unresolved. The CDR3 has 13 amino acids. The V gene's germline CDR1 is LGHDT and CDR2 YNNKEL (reference sequence). V shed 4 bases and J shed 4 bases, with 9 bases lying between them. CDR3 DNA sequence: TGTGCCAGCAGCCCCCCCGGGTCAGATACGCAGTATTTT. It translates to CASSPPGSDTQYF.

This clone has a single count. V is TRBV10-3 and J is TRBJ2-7; D gene uncertain. Germline CDR1 reads ENHRY; CDR2 reads SYGVKD. The CDR3 has 13 amino acids. V was clipped by 11 bases and J by 0 bases, with 14 bases between them. DNA of the CDR3: TGTGCCGTGAGATCGGGCGTCTCCTACGAGCAGTACTTC. It codes for CAVRSGVSYEQYF.

The chain carries TRBV12-3 or TRBV12-4 and TRBJ1-2, with D uncertain. The V end lost 3 bases, the J end lost 6 bases, and 11 bases lay between the germline ends. CDR3 length: 13 amino acids. CDR3 residues: CASSFVEGNGYTF. CDR3 coding DNA: TGTGCCAGCAGTTTCGTGGAAGGAAATGGCTACACCTTC.

This chain connects TRBV5-6 to TRBJ2-3, with 8 positions matching TRBD1. CDR1 SGHDT and CDR2 YYEEEE come from the germline V gene. The junction had 5 bases not matched to a gene; V was cut back by 5 bases and J by 0 bases. The CDR3 has 15 residues. The chain's CDR3 is CASRGTGLSTDTQYF. Here the CDR3 DNA reads TGTGCCAGCAGGGGGACAGGCCTTAGCACAGATACGCAGTATTTT. Full variable domain (outside the CDR3, taken from reference TRBV5-6 and TRBJ2-3): DAGVTQSPTHLIKTRGQQVTLRCSPKSGHDTVSWYQQALGQGPQFIFQYYEEEERQRGNFPDRFSGHQFPNYSSELNVNALLLGDSALYLCASRGTGLSTDTQYFGPGTRLTVL.

V and J are TRBV6-2 or TRBV6-3 and TRBJ1-5; 9 bases line up with TRBD1. This CDR3 region has 14 residues. J gave up 7 bases and V 5 bases, and 6 bases lay outside the gene matches. Per the germline V gene, CDR1 is MNHEY and CDR2 is SVGEGT. As DNA, the CDR3 is TGTGCCAGCAGTCAGGGACAGGGCGAGCAGCCCCAGCATTTT. It specifies CASSQGQGEQPQHF.

V is TRBV6-5 and J is TRBJ2-5; TRBD1 matches 10 bases. V gave up 7 bases and J gave up 4 bases; unmatched junction bases: 6. Germline V gene lookup returns CDR1 MNHEY and CDR2 SVGAGI. The CDR3 loop spans 14 amino acids. CDR3 sequence (DNA): TGTGCCAGCATCCGGGACAGGGGAATAGAGACCCAGTACTTC. Translation: CASIRDRGIETQYF.

J is TRBJ2-5 and V is TRBV4-1; D might be TRBD1 or TRBD2, each matching 6 bases. Germline CDR1 and CDR2: MGHRA and YSYEKL. Trimming pared 3 bases from V and 3 bases from J, leaving 11 bases between. The CDR3 spans 14 residues. CDR3 coding DNA: TGCGCCAGCAGCCAGAGTAGGGGGGAAGAGACCCAGTACTTC. Translation: CASSQSRGEETQYF.

The rearrangement links TRBV28 to TRBJ2-7; 12 nucleotides agree with TRBD1. This CDR3 comprises 14 residues. The V and J ends lost 8 bases and 2 bases, in that order; junction bases with no gene match: 4. Germline lookup yields CDR1 MDHEN and CDR2 SYDVKM. The CDR3 loop is CASRDRGRPYEQYF. CDR3 DNA: TGTGCCAGCCGGGACAGGGGGCGTCCCTACGAGCAGTACTTC.

Worth noting for this clone: Other nucleotide sequences from this sample produce the same CDR3. V usage is TRBV9 and J usage is TRBJ1-3; no definite D call. The CDR3 loop spans 16 amino acids. V lost 0 bases and J 0 bases, leaving 10 bases between the germline ends. Looked up from germline, CDR1 is SGDLS and CDR2 is YYNGEE. In DNA, the CDR3 is TGTGCCAGCAGCGTAGGAGGCGTCAGCTCTGGAAACACCATATATTTT. Encoded protein: CASSVGGVSSGNTIYF.